This entry describes one T cell receptor (beta chain). This sample is drawn from a study of blood T cell repertoires in COVID-19. In the authors' workflow: Amplification of reference gene primers was used by the study to estimate nucleated cell counts. Sequencing was performed with immunoSEQ multiplex PCR; in TCRdb, only in-frame clones are kept and a portion is missing. V, J and clone size are taken as reported in that table, and D and trimming were inferred from the DNA itself. The sample lists a few hundred thousand clones, around 90% occurring once. V was pared by 0 bases and J by 4 bases, with 18 bases between. The length of the CDR3 is 17 residues. Germline V gene data show CDR1 as LGHNA and CDR2 as YNFKEQ.

The specimen sequenced was peripheral blood. The chain uses TRBV4-2 and TRBJ1-1; D is uncertain. This TCR derives from a man in his 60s who had recovered from COVID-19. CDR3 DNA: TGTGCCAGCAGCCAAGATGAGGCGGGCCGTATTACCACTGAAGCTTTCTTT. Translated, it gives CASSQDEAGRITTEAFF.